This entry is about one TCR beta chain. The data derive from a study of blood T cell repertoires in COVID-19. Study at large: COVID-19 samples collected from the United States, Italy and Spain covered acute and convalescent phases.

The V gene's germline CDR1 is GTSNPN and CDR2 SVGIG (reference sequence). V was clipped by 1 base and J by 5 bases, with 14 bases between them. This CDR3 has 14 amino acids. Original methodology: Scientists estimated how many nucleated cells there were by amplifying reference gene primers. The repertoire was sequenced with immunoSEQ multiplex PCR; TCRdb's copy has only in-frame clones and lacks some. The DNA gave D and trimming, while V, J and clone size come from that table. The profile shows tens of thousands of clones, over 70% of them singletons. The genes are TRBV30 and TRBJ1-2; no firm D call. The specimen sequenced was peripheral blood. This receptor was obtained from a man between 65 and 85 years old who had recovered from COVID-19. This chain's CDR3 is CAWSARGGWYGYTF. In DNA, the CDR3 is TGTGCCTGGAGTGCAAGAGGAGGGTGGTATGGCTACACCTTC.